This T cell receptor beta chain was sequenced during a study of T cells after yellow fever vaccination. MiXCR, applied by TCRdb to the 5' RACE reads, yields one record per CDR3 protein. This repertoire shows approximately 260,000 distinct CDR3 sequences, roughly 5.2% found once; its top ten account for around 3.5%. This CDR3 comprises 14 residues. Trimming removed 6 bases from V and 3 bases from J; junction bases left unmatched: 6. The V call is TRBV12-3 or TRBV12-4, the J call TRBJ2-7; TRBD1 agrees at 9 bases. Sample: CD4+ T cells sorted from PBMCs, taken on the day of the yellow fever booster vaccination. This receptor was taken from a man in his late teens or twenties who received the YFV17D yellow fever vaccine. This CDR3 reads CASSHSDRGYEQYF. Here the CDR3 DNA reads TGTGCCAGCAGCCACTCGGACAGGGGCTACGAGCAGTACTTC.